This T cell receptor (beta chain) appears in the sequencing data of a study of blood T cell repertoires in COVID-19. Study as a whole: Samples came from the United States, Italy and Spain, spanning acute and convalescent COVID-19. PBMCs, B-cell-depleted T cells, or T cells provided the cDNA or gDNA that made up the material.

Authors' methods: Reference gene primer amplification gave estimated nucleated cell counts. Sequencing was performed with immunoSEQ multiplex PCR; in TCRdb, only in-frame clones are kept and a portion is missing. The DNA gave D and trimming, while V, J and clone size come from that table. The repertoire holds about 190,000 clones, with around 89% as singletons. The CDR3 spans 12 residues. V was pared by 6 bases and J by 6 bases, with 12 bases between. Germline V gene data show CDR1 as MNHEY and CDR2 as SVGAGI. This rearrangement joins TRBV6-5 to TRBJ2-7; the D gene is possibly TRBD2 (5 bases). What was sequenced was peripheral blood. This sequence was found in a man over 45 with acute or convalescent COVID-19. The CDR3 loop reads CASSRTDSEQYF. The CDR3 DNA reads as TGTGCCAGCAGCAGGACGGACTCCGAGCAGTACTTC.